This TCR beta chain was obtained from a study of regulatory T cells in long-lasting Graves disease. Study as a whole: The antithyroid drugs taken by newly diagnosed Graves' patients had been used for under 3 months.

For TCR beta, libraries came from iRepertoire HTBI primers and Arm-PCR of CDR3 regions. Each CDR3 protein gets one entry after TCRdb re-called the multiplex PCR reads with MiXCR. This sample has about 200,000 distinct CDR3 sequences; approximately 18% occur once, and the top ten carry roughly 10%. Indicated time point: newly diagnosed GD, antithyroid drugs for less than 3 months. RNA from PBMCs was the source of the TCR library. Deletions cut 1 base from V and 2 bases from J, with 15 bases between. The CDR3 sequence is 17 residues long. Looked up from germline, CDR1 is SGHAT and CDR2 is FQNNGV. The sample also formed part of further work on T cells in Graves' hyperthyroidism and ophthalmopathy.

The sequencing used peripheral blood mononuclear cells (PBMCs), collected at new diagnosis, from a patient treated with antithyroid drugs. This chain links TRBV11-2 with TRBJ2-4; possibly TRBD1 for D (5 bases). This receptor was identified in a woman aged 25 to 39 with Graves disease. The CDR3 is CASSLARGPGSKNIQYF. CDR3 nucleotides: TGTGCCAGCAGCTTAGCTAGGGGCCCTGGGTCCAAAAACATTCAGTACTTC.